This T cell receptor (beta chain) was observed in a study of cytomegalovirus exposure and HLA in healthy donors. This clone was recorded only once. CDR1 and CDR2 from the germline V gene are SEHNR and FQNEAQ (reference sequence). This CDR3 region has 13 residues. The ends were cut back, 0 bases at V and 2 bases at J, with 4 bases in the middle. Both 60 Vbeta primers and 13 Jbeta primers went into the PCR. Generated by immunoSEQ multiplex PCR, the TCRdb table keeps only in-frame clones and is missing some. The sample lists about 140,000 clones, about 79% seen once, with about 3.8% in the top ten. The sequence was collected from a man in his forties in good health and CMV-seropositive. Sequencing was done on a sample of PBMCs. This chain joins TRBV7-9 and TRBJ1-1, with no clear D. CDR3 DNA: TGTGCCAGCAGCTTAGCGACTAACACTGAAGCTTTCTTT. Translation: CASSLATNTEAFF.